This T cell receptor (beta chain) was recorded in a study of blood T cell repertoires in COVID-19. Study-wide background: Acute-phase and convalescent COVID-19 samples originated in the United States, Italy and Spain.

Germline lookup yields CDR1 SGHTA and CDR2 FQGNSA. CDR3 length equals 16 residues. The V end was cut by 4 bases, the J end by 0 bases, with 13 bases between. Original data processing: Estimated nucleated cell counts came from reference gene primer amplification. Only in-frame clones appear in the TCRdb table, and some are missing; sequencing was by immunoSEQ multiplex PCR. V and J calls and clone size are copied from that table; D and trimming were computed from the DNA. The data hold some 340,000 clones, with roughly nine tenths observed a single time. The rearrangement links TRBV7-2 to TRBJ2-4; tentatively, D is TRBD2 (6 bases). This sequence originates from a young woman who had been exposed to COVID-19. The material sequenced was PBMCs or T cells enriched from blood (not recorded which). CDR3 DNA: TGTGCCAGCAGCTGGACGCCGGGACTAGCCAAAAACATTCAGTACTTC. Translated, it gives CASSWTPGLAKNIQYF.